What follows are 2 T cell receptor beta chains derived from one specimen sequenced in a study of cytomegalovirus exposure and HLA in healthy donors. Both 60 Vbeta primers and 13 Jbeta primers went into the PCR. Only in-frame clones appear in the TCRdb table, and some are missing; sequencing was by immunoSEQ multiplex PCR. This sample's clone table lists some 150,000 clones. Sequenced input: PBMCs. Source of these receptors: a woman aged 18-29 years in good health and CMV-seropositive.

The V gene is TRBV9, the J gene TRBJ2-5; TRBD2 matches 11 bases. V shed 2 bases, J shed 5 bases, and the junction held 5 bases outside the gene matches. CDR3 length equals 15 residues. Germline CDR1 is SGDLS and CDR2 is YYNGEE. For the CDR3, the DNA is TGTGCCAGCAGCGTGTCTGTAGCGGGGGGGGAGACCCAGTACTTC. Protein product: CASSVSVAGGETQYF.

The chain combines TRBV1 with TRBJ1-5; the table's D call of TRBD1 was not tested on the DNA. TRBV1 is termed a pseudogene. The CDR3 is 20 residues long. CDR3 region: CTSSQNRGRTRTYSNQPQHF. As DNA, the CDR3 is TGCACCAGCAGCCAAAACAGGGGAAGAACGCGAACATATAGCAATCAGCCCCAGCATTTT.